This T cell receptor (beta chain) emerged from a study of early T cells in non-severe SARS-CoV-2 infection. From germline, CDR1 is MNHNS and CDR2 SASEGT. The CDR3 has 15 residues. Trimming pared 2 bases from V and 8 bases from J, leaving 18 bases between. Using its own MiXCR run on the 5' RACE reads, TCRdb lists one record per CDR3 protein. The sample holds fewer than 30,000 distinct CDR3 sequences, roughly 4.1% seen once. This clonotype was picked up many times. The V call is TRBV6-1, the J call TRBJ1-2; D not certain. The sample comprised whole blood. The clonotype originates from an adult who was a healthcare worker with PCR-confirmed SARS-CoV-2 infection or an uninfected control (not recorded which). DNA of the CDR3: TGTGCCAGCAGTGAAATACCCCCATCAGTGGGGGGCTACACCTTC. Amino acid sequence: CASSEIPPSVGGYTF.